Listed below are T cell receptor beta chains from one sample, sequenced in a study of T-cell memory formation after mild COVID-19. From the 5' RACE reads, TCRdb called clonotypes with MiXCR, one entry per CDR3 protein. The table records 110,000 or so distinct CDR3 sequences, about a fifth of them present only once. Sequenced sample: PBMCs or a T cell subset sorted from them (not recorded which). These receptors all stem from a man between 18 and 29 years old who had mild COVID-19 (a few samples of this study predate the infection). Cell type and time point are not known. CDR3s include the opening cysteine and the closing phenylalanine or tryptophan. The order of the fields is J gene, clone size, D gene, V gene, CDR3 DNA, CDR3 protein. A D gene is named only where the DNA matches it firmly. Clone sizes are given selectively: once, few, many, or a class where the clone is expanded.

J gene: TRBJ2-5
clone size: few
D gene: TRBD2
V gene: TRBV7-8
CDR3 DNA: TGTGCCAGCAGGTCTACTAGCGGCCAAGAGACCCAGTACTTC
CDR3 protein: CASRSTSGQETQYF

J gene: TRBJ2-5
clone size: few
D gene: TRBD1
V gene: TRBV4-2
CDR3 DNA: TGTGCCAGCGCCCAGGGACAGAGGGGGGAGACCCAGTACTTC
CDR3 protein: CASAQGQRGETQYF

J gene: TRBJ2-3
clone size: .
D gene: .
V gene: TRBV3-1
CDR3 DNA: TGTGCCAGCAGCCAAGTCGAGTCGCGGGGCCCGCAGTATTTT
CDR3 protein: CASSQVESRGPQYF

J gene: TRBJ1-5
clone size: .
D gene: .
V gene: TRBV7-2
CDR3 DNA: TGTGCCAGCAGCTCTTTTAGGGGCAATCAGCCCCAGCATTTT
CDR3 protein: CASSSFRGNQPQHF

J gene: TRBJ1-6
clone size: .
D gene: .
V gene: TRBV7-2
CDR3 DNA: TGTGCCAGCAGCCTGACATCCTATAATTCACCCCTCCACTTT
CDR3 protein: CASSLTSYNSPLHF

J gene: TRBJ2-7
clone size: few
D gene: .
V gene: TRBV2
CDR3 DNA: TGTGCCAGCTGGGACGTCCTCCACGAGCAGTACTTC
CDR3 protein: CASWDVLHEQYF

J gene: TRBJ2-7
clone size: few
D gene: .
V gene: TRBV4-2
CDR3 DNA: TGTGCCAGCAGTCCAAACAGGGACATTCTTTACGAGCAGTACTTC
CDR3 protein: CASSPNRDILYEQYF

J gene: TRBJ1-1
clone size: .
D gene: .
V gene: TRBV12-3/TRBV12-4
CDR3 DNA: TGTGCCAGCAGTTTAAATTTAAACACTGAAGCTTTCTTT
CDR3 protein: CASSLNLNTEAFF

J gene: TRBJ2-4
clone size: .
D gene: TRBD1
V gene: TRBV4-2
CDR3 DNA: TGTGCCAGCCGTACTCCGGGACAGGGGAAAAACATTCAGTACTTC
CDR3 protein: CASRTPGQGKNIQYF

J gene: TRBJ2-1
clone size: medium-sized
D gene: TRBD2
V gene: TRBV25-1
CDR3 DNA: TGTGCCAGCAGTGAATTAGCGGGGGAGGTCAATGAGCAGTTCTTC
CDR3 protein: CASSELAGEVNEQFF

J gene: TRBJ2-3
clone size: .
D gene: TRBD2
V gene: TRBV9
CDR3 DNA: TGTGCCAGCAGTGGAGGAGCGGGGGATGGAGGGGATACGCAGTATTTT
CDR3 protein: CASSGGAGDGGDTQYF

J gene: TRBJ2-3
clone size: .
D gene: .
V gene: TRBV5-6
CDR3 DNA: TGTGCCAGCAGCAACTCGGAAGCTAGCACAGATACGCAGTATTTT
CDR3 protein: CASSNSEASTDTQYF

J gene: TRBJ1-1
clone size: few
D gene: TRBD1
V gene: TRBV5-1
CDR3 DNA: TGCGCCAGCAGCCTCACAGGGGACACTGAAGCTTTCTTT
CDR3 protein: CASSLTGDTEAFF

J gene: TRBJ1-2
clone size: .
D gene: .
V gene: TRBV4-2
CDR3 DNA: TGTGCCAGCAGCCAAGTGAAGGAAAGGTACTATGGCTACACCTTC
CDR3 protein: CASSQVKERYYGYTF